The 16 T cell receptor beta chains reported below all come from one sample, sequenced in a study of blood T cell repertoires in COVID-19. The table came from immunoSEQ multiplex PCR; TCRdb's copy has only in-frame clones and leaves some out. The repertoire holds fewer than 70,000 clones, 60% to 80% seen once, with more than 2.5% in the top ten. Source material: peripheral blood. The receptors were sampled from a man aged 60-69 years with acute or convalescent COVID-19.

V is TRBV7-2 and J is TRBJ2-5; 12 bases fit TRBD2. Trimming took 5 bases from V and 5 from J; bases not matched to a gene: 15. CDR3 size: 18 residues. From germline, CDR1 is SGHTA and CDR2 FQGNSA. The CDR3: CASSPRLAGDIASETQYF. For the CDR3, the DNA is TGTGCCAGCAGCCCTCGACTAGCGGGGGATATAGCAAGTGAGACCCAGTACTTC.

CDR3 coding DNA: TGTGCCAGCAGCTTGGACTCTCGGGGCACTGAAGCTTTCTTT. Encoded protein: CASSLDSRGTEAFF. The V call is TRBV5-4, the J call TRBJ1-1, with no clear D. Germline loops: CDR1 SGHNT, CDR2 YYREEE (reference sequence). This CDR3 spans 14 amino acids. Trimming pared 0 bases from V and 4 bases from J, leaving 10 bases between.

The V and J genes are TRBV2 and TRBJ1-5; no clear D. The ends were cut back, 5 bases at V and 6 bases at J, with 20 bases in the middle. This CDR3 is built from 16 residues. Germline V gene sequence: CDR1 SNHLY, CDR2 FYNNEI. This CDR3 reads CASSPPATRPGQPQHF. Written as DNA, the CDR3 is TGTGCCAGCAGTCCACCCGCTACCCGGCCAGGTCAGCCCCAGCATTTT.

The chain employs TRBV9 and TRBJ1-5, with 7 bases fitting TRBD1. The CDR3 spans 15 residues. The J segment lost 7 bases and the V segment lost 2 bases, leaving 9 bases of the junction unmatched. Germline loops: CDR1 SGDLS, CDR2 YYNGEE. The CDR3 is CASSVYGDRGQPQHF. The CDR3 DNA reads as TGTGCCAGCAGCGTTTACGGGGACAGAGGCCAGCCCCAGCATTTT. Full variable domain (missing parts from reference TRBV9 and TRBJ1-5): DSGVTQTPKHLITATGQRVTLRCSPRSGDLSVYWYQQSLDQGLQFLIQYYNGEERAKGNILERFSAQQFPDLHSELNLSSLELGDSALYFCASSVYGDRGQPQHFGDGTRLSIL.

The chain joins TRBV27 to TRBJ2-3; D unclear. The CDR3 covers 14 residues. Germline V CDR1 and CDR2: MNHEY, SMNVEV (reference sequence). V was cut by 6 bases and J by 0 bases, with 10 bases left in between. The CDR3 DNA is TGTGCCAGCAGCCCAACAAGAAGCACAGATACGCAGTATTTT. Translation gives CASSPTRSTDTQYF.

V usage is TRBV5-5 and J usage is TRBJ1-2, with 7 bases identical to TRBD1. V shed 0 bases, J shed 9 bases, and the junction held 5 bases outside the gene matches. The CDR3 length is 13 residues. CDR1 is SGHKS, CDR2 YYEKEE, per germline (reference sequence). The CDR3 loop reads CASSLGTGDSYTF. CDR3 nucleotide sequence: TGTGCCAGCAGCTTGGGGACAGGCGACAGCTACACCTTC.

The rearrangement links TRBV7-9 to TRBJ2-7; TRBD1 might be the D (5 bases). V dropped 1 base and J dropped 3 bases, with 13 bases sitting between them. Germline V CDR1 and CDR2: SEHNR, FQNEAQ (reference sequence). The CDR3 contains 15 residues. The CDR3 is CASSLGEGAFYEQYF. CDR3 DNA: TGTGCCAGCAGCTTAGGCGAAGGGGCCTTCTACGAGCAGTACTTC. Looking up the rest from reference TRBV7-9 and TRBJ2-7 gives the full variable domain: DTGVSQNPRHKITKRGQNVTFRCDPISEHNRLYWYRQTLGQGPEFLTYFQNEAQLEKSRLLSDRFSAERPKGSFSTLEIQRTEQGDSAMYLCASSLGEGAFYEQYFGPGTRLTVT.

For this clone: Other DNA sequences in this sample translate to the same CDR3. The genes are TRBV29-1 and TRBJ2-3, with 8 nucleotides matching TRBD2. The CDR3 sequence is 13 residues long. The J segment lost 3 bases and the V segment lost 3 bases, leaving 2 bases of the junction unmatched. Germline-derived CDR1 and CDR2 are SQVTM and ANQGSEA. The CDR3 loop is CSVDSGGTDTQYF. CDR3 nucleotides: TGCAGCGTTGACAGCGGGGGTACAGATACGCAGTATTTT.

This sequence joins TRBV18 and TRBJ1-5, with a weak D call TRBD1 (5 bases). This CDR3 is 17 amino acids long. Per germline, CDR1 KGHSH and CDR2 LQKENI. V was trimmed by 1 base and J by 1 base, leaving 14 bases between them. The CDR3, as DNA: TGTGCCAGCTCACCACGAGTGGGGGGAGTGAGCAATCAGCCCCAGCATTTT. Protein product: CASSPRVGGVSNQPQHF.

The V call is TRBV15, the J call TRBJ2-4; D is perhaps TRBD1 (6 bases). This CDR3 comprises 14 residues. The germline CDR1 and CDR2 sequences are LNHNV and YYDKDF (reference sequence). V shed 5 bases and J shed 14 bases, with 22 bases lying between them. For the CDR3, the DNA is TGTGCCACCAGCTTCGTGGGGGACCGGGACACTAAGTACTTC. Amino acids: CATSFVGDRDTKYF.

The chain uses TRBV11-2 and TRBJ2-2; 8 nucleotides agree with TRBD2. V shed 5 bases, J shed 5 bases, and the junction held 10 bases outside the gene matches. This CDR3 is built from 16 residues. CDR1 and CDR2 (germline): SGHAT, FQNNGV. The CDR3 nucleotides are TGTGCCAGCAGCCCGGGACTAGGGGTGGGGACCGGGGAGCTGTTTTTT. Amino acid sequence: CASSPGLGVGTGELFF.

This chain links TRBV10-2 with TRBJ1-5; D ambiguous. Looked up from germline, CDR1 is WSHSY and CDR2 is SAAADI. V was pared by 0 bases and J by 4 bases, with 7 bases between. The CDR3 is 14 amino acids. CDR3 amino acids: CASSESTGNQPQHF. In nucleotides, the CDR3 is TGCGCCAGCAGTGAGTCGACGGGAAATCAGCCCCAGCATTTT.

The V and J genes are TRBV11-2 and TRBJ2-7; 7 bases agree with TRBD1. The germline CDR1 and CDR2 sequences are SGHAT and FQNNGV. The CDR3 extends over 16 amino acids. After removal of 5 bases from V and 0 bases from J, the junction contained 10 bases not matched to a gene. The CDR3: CASSPITRGPSYEQYF. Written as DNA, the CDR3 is TGTGCCAGCAGCCCCATCACGAGGGGGCCCTCCTACGAGCAGTACTTC. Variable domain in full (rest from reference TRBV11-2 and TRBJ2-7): EAGVAQSPRYKIIEKRQSVAFWCNPISGHATLYWYQQILGQGPKLLIQFQNNGVVDDSQLPKDRFSAERLKGVDSTLKIQPAKLEDSAVYLCASSPITRGPSYEQYFGPGTRLTVT.

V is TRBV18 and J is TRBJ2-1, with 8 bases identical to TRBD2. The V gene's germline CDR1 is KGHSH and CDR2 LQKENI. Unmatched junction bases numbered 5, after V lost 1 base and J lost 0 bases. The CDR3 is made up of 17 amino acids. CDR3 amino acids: CASSPLGLAGSYNEQFF. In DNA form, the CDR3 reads TGTGCCAGCTCACCACTGGGTCTAGCGGGCTCCTACAATGAGCAGTTCTTC.

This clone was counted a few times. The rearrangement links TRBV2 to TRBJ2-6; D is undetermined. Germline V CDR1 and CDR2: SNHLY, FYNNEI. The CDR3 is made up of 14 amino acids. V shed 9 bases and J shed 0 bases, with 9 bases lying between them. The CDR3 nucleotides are TGTGCCAGTGGAACGGGCTCTGGGGCCAACGTCCTGACTTTC. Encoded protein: CASGTGSGANVLTF. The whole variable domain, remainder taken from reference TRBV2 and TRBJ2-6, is EPEVTQTPSHQVTQMGQEVILRCVPISNHLYFYWYRQILGQKVEFLVSFYNNEISEKSEIFDDQFSVERPDGSNFTLKIRSTKLEDSAMYFCASGTGSGANVLTFGAGSRLTVL.

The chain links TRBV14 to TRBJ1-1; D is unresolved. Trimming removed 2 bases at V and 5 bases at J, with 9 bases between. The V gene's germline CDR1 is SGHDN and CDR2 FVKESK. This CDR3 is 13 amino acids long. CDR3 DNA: TGTGCCAGCAGCCAAAGCCGGAGGACTGAAGCTTTCTTT. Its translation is CASSQSRRTEAFF.